This TCR beta chain was sequenced during a study of CXCR3-negative and CXCR3-positive naive CD8 T cells. Notes on this clonotype: The antigen is not known.

The length of the CDR3 is 17 residues. Per the germline V gene, CDR1 is SGHAT and CDR2 is FQNNGV. Researchers prepared the TRB cDNA libraries using 5' RACE with UMI labels. TCRdb processed the 5' RACE reads again and assigns one entry to each CDR3 protein, with no DNA. This table holds 150,000 or so distinct CDR3 sequences. Findings and limits, study-wide: Naive cells that were CXCR3-negative or CXCR3-positive used TRBV-TRBJ genes alike, while memory cells diverged.

The specimen sequenced was naive CXCR3- CD8+ T cells from blood. Subset in this sample: CD45RO-CCR7+CD27+CD95- naive CD8+ T cells lacking CXCR3 (TNR3-). The receptor comes from a human donor in good health. Some clones in this sample may be carry-over from other donors' samples. The chain combines TRBV11-2 with TRBJ2-3. CDR3 residues: CASSLDTADFSTDTQYF.